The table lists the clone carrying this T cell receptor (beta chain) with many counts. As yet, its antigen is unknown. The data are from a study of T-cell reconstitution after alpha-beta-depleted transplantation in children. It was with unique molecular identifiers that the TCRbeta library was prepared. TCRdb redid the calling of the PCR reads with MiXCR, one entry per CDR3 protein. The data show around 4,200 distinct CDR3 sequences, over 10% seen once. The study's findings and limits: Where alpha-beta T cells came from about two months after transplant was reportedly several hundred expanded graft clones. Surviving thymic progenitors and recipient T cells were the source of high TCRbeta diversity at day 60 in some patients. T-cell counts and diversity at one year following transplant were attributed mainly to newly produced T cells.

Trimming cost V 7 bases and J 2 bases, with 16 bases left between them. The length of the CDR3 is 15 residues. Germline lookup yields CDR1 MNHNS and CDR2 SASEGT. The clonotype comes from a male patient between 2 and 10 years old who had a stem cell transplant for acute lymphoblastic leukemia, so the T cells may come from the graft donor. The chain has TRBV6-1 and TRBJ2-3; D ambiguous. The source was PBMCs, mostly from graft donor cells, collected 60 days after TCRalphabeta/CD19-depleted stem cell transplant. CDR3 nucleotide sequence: TGTGCCAGCACCGAAGGTCCGGCCCCCACAGATACGCAGTATTTT. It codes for CASTEGPAPTDTQYF.